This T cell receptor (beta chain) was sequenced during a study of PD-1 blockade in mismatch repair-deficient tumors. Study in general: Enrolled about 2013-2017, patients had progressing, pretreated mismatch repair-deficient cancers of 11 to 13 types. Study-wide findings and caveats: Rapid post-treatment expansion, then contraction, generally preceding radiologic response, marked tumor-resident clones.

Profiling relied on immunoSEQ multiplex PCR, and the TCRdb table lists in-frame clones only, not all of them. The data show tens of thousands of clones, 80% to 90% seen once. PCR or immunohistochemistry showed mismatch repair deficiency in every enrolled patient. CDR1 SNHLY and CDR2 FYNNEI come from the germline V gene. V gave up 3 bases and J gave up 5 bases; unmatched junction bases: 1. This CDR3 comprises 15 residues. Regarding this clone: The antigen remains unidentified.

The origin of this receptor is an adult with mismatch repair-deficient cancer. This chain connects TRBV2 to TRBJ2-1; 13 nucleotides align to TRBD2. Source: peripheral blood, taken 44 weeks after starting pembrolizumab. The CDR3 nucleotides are TGTGCCAGCAGTGAGGGACTAGCGGGGAACAATGAGCAGTTCTTC. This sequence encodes CASSEGLAGNNEQFF.